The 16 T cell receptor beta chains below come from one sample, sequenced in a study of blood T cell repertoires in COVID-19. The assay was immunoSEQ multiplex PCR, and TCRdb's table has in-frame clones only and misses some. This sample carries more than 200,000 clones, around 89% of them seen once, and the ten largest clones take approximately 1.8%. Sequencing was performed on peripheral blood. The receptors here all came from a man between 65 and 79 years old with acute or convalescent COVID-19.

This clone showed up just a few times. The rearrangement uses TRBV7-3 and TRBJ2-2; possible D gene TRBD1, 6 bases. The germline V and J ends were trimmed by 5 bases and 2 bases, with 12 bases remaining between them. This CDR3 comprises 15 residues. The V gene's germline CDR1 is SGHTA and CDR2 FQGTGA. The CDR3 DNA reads TGTGCCAGCAGCCCGCGAGGGGGTAACACCGGGGAGCTGTTTTTT. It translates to CASSPRGGNTGELFF.

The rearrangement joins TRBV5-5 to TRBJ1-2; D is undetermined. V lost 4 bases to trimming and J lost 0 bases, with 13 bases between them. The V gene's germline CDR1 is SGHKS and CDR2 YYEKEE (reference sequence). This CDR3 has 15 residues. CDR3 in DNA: TGTGCCAGCAGCGCGCAACAGCAACCTAACTATGGCTACACCTTC. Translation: CASSAQQQPNYGYTF.

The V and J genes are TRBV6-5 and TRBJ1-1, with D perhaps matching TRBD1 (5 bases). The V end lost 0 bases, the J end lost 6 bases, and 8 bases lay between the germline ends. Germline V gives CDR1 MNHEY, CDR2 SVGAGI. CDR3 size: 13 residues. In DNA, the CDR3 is TGTGCCAGCAGTTACTCGCGGGGGGCTGAAGCTTTCTTT. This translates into CASSYSRGAEAFF.

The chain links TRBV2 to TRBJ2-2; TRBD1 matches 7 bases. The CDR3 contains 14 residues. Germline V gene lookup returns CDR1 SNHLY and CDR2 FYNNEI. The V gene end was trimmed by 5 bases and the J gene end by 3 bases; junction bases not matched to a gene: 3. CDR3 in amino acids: CASSWDRHTGELFF. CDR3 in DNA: TGTGCCAGCAGTTGGGACAGACACACCGGGGAGCTGTTTTTT. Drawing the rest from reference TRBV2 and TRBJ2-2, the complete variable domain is EPEVTQTPSHQVTQMGQEVILRCVPISNHLYFYWYRQILGQKVEFLVSFYNNEISEKSEIFDDQFSVERPDGSNFTLKIRSTKLEDSAMYFCASSWDRHTGELFFGEGSRLTVL.

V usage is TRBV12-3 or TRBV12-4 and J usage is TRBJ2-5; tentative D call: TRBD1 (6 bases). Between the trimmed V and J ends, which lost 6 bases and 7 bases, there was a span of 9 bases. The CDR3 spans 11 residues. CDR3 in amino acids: CASRGAGTQYF. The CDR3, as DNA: TGTGCCAGCAGGGGGGCAGGGACCCAGTACTTC.

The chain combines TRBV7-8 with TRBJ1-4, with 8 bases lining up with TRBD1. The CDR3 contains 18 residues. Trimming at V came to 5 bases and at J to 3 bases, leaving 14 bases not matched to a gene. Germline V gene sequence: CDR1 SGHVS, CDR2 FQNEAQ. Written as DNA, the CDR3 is TGTGCCAGCAGCCGAAGCCGACCAGGGGGCTCATCTAATGAAAAACTGTTTTTT. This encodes CASSRSRPGGSSNEKLFF. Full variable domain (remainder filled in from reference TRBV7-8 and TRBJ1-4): GAGVSQSPRYKVAKRGQDVALRCDPISGHVSLFWYQQALGQGPEFLTYFQNEAQLDKSGLPSDRFFAERPEGSVSTLKIQRTQQEDSAVYLCASSRSRPGGSSNEKLFFGSGTQLSVL.

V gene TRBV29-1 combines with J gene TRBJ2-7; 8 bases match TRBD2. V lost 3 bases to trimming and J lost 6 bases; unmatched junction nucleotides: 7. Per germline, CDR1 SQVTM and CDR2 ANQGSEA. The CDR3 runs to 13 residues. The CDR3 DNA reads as TGCAGCGTTGACATAGCGGGAAAAGGCGAGCAGTACTTC. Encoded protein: CSVDIAGKGEQYF.

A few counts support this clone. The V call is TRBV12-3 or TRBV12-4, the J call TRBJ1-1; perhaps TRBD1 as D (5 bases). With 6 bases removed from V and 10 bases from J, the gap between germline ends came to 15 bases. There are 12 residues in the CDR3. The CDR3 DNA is TGTGCCAGCAGAGATATTTCAGGGATAGCTTTCTTT. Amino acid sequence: CASRDISGIAFF.

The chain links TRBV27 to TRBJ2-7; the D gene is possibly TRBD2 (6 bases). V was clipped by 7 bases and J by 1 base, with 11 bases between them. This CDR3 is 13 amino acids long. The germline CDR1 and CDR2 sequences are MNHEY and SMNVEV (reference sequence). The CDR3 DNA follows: TGTGCCAGCAAGGGGACTTATTCCTACGAGCAGTACTTC. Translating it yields CASKGTYSYEQYF.

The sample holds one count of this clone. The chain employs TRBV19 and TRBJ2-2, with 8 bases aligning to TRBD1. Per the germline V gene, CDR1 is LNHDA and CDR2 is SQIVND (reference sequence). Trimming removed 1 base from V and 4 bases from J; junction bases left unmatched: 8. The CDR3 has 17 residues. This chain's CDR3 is CASSIGRTGSATGELFF. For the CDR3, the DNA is TGTGCCAGTAGTATAGGACGGACAGGGTCTGCCACCGGGGAGCTGTTTTTT.

The DNA for the CDR3 is TGTGCCAGCAGTCTACGAATAAACTACGAGCAGTACTTC. Translation: CASSLRINYEQYF. The J gene is TRBJ2-7, the V gene TRBV12-3 or TRBV12-4; D gene ambiguous. This CDR3 contains 13 residues. V was trimmed by 5 bases and J by 3 bases, leaving 11 bases between them.

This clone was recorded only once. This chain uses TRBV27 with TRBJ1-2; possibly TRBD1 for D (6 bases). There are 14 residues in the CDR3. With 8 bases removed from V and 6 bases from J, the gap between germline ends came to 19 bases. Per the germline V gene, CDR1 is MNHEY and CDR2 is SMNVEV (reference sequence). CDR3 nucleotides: TGTGCCAGCGGGGGGGGCCATCAGGGTGATGGCTACACCTTC. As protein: CASGGGHQGDGYTF.

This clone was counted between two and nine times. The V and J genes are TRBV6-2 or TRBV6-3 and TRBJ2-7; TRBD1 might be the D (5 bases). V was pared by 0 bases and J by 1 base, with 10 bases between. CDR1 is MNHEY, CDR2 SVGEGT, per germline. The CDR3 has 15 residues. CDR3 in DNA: TGTGCCAGCAGTTACTCTTGGGCAGGGTCCTACGAGCAGTACTTC. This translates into CASSYSWAGSYEQYF.

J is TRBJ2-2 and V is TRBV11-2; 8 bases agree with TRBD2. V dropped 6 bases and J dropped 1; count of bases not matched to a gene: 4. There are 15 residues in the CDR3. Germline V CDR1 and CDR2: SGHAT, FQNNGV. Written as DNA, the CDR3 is TGTGCCAGCAGGTTTAGCGGGGAGAACACCGGGGAGCTGTTTTTT. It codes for CASRFSGENTGELFF. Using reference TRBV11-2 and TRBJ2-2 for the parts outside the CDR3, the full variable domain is EAGVAQSPRYKIIEKRQSVAFWCNPISGHATLYWYQQILGQGPKLLIQFQNNGVVDDSQLPKDRFSAERLKGVDSTLKIQPAKLEDSAVYLCASRFSGENTGELFFGEGSRLTVL.

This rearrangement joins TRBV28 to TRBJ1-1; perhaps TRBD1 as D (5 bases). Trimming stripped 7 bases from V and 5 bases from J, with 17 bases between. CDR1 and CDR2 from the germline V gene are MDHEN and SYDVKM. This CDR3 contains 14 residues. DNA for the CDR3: TGTGCCAGCACTTCCTCTCAGGGCCCGACTGAAGCTTTCTTT. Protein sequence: CASTSSQGPTEAFF.

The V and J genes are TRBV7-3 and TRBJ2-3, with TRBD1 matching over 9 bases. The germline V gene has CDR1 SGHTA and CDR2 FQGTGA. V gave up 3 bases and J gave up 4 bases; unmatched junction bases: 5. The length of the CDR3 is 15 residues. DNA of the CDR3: TGTGCCAGCAGCTTCGCGGGACAGGGATCAGATACGCAGTATTTT. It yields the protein CASSFAGQGSDTQYF.